The 14 T cell receptor beta chains given below trace back to one sample, sequenced in a study of cytomegalovirus exposure and HLA in healthy donors (dated by TCRdb to the late 2010s). The receptor library was made with the immunoSEQ multiplex PCR assay. For the multiplex PCR, a mixture combining 60 forward primers for TCR Vbeta segments and 13 reverse primers for TCR Jbeta segments was used. The table was pulled from immuneACCESS by TCRdb, which kept in-frame rearrangements only. Such tables lose some clones; where checked, under half of the loss comes from unresolved V genes, and the rest has no known cause. Counted in this sample were around 100,000 clones; around 77% of them appeared once. Less than 5.5% of the sample rests with the top ten. The source material was PBMCs. These receptors originate from a woman younger than 45 in good health and CMV-seropositive.

The rearrangement links TRBV27 to TRBJ2-2; D uncertain. The V gene lost 0 bases and the J gene lost 2 bases, with 7 bases spanning the gap. CDR1 MNHEY and CDR2 SMNVEV come from the germline V gene (reference sequence). CDR3 size: 15 residues. CDR3 nucleotides: TGTGCCAGCAGTTTATCCCATCATAACACCGGGGAGCTGTTTTTT. It translates to CASSLSHHNTGELFF.

The chain recombines TRBV7-9 with TRBJ2-5, with TRBD2 matching 11 bases. Germline V gene lookup returns CDR1 SEHNR and CDR2 FQNEAQ (reference sequence). V dropped 0 bases and J dropped 5; count of bases not matched to a gene: 5. The CDR3 runs 16 residues. The CDR3 nucleotides are TGTGCCAGCAGCTTAGCTAGCGGGGGGGCCATTGAGACCCAGTACTTC. Translation: CASSLASGGAIETQYF.

This clone was seen a few times. This chain links TRBV6-5 with TRBJ1-6; D is unclear. Germline V gene sequence: CDR1 MNHEY, CDR2 SVGAGI. The CDR3 runs 15 residues. The V end was cut by 4 bases, the J end by 9 bases, with 16 bases between. The CDR3 nucleotides read TGTGCCAGCAGTTTGAGCCGAGAACCCCTTTCACCCCTCCACTTT. Residues: CASSLSREPLSPLHF.

This clone appeared a single time. This chain links TRBV11-1 with TRBJ2-1; TRBD2 aligns across 7 bases. The germline CDR1 and CDR2 sequences are SGHAT and FQDESV (reference sequence). The V and J ends lost 1 base and 7 bases, in that order; junction bases with no gene match: 7. The CDR3 loop spans 15 amino acids. CDR3 coding DNA: TGTGCCAGCAGCTTAGTAGGCGGGGGACCAAATGAGCAGTTCTTC. Protein product: CASSLVGGGPNEQFF.

The chain links TRBV25-1 to TRBJ1-2, with a tentative D call TRBD1 (6 bases). V gave up 0 bases and J gave up 4 bases, with 18 bases separating them. CDR1 is MGHDK and CDR2 is SYGVNS in the germline V gene. The CDR3 runs 17 residues. The CDR3 loop is CASSEYTQGSFVYGYTF. The CDR3 DNA is TGTGCCAGCAGTGAATATACCCAGGGGAGCTTTGTCTATGGCTACACCTTC.

Notes on this clone: This specimen includes other DNA sequences encoding the same CDR3. The chain recombines TRBV2 with TRBJ2-7, with D tentatively TRBD2 (5 bases). The CDR3 extends over 13 amino acids. Germline-derived CDR1 and CDR2 are SNHLY and FYNNEI. The CDR3 DNA follows: TGTTCCTGCAAGGAGGAGACGGCCTACGAGCAGTACTTC. Translation gives CSCKEETAYEQYF.

The gene calls are TRBV5-4 and TRBJ2-7; D may be TRBD1 (7 bases). Trimming cost V 2 bases and J 6 bases, with 9 bases left between them. This CDR3 is built from 12 residues. CDR1 and CDR2 (germline): SGHNT, YYREEE (reference sequence). CDR3 DNA sequence: TGTGCCAGCAGCTTCCAGGGGGGCGAGCAGTACTTC. It yields the protein CASSFQGGEQYF.

V gene TRBV10-3 combines with J gene TRBJ1-2; 10 nucleotides match TRBD1. The length of the CDR3 is 14 residues. V trimming: 4 bases; J trimming: 6 bases; junction bases outside the gene matches: 5. CDR1 is ENHRY, CDR2 SYGVKD, per germline. The CDR3 spells CAISGSGQGNGYTF. The CDR3 DNA is TGTGCCATCAGTGGGTCGGGACAGGGGAATGGCTACACCTTC.

The chain combines TRBV4-2 with TRBJ1-5, with 9 nucleotides matching TRBD1. V lost 0 bases to trimming and J lost 6 bases; unmatched junction nucleotides: 6. The CDR3 runs 16 residues. The germline gives CDR1 LGHNA, CDR2 YNFKEQ. Written as DNA, the CDR3 is TGTGCCAGCAGCCAAGATCCGGGGGACAGGGCTCAGCCCCAGCATTTT. Residues: CASSQDPGDRAQPQHF.

The rearrangement uses TRBV11-2 and TRBJ1-5; D unclear. This CDR3 is built from 14 residues. Trimming removed 5 bases at V and 3 bases at J, with 11 bases between. Germline CDR1 SGHAT, CDR2 FQNNGV. The CDR3 DNA sequence: TGTGCCAGCAGCAGCGGGGTCCCCAATCAGCCCCAGCATTTT. This gives the protein CASSSGVPNQPQHF.

The rearrangement links TRBV28 to TRBJ1-2, with no clear D. The germline gives CDR1 MDHEN, CDR2 SYDVKM. This CDR3 has 13 residues. V lost 2 bases to trimming and J lost 4 bases, with 8 bases between them. The CDR3 nucleotides are TGTGCCAGCAGTTTAAGGCAGGCCTATGGCTACACCTTC. Translation: CASSLRQAYGYTF.

The genes are TRBV5-1 and TRBJ2-1, with 7 bases identical to TRBD2. The germline CDR1 and CDR2 sequences are SGHRS and YFSETQ. J lost 7 bases, V lost 2 bases, and 12 bases had no gene match. The CDR3 covers 16 residues. CDR3: CASSLRRAGEGNEQFF. As DNA, the CDR3 is TGCGCCAGCAGCTTAAGGAGGGCGGGAGAAGGGAATGAGCAGTTCTTC.

The chain employs TRBV14 and TRBJ2-7, with TRBD1 matching 9 bases. The CDR3 covers 17 residues. The J segment lost 2 bases and the V segment lost 1 base, leaving 9 bases of the junction unmatched. CDR1 and CDR2 (germline): SGHDN, FVKESK. This CDR3 reads CASSQGPTGTGTYEQYF. CDR3 in DNA: TGTGCCAGCAGCCAAGGACCTACCGGGACAGGGACCTACGAGCAGTACTTC.

The chain is built from TRBV5-1 and TRBJ1-1; D unresolved. This CDR3 comprises 14 residues. Germline CDR1 reads SGHRS; CDR2 reads YFSETQ. Trimming removed 0 bases from V and 0 bases from J, with 6 bases in between. CDR3 loop: CASSLDSMNTEAFF. The CDR3 DNA reads TGCGCCAGCAGCTTGGACAGCATGAACACTGAAGCTTTCTTT.